The clone carrying this TCR beta chain was counted a few times. Amplified regions were TCR beta CDR3 sequences from RNA transcripts. First-round RT-PCR targeting the TCR CDR3 was performed with the HTBI primer set. Via MiXCR, TCRdb re-called the multiplex PCR reads, giving one row per CDR3 protein. This table has about 330,000 distinct CDR3 sequences, roughly 15% appearing once. The sample belongs to a study of T cells in Graves' hyperthyroidism and ophthalmopathy. CDR3 length equals 14 residues. Germline assignment: CDR1 SEHNR and CDR2 FQNEAQ (reference sequence). Patients with uncontrolled infections, other autoimmune diseases, pregnancy or lactation were excluded.

Sequencing was carried out using blood. This clonotype was sampled from a woman in her thirties or forties with Graves' ophthalmopathy. V is TRBV7-9 and J is TRBJ1-1; D remains ambiguous. TRBJ2-2 explains the end of the DNA better; the J call may be wrong. The DNA for the CDR3 is TGTGCCAGCAGCGACCGATCTATACCCCGGAAGCTGTTTTTT. This encodes CASSDRSIPRKLFF.